The clone carrying this T cell receptor beta chain has a count of ten or more. Its antigen is still unknown. This specimen comes from a study of regulatory T cells in long-lasting Graves disease. Sample time point: newly diagnosed GD, antithyroid drugs for less than 3 months. Extracted PBMC RNA gave rise to the TCR library. Building the TCR beta libraries relied on iRepertoire HTBI primers, and CDR3 regions underwent Arm-PCR. TCRdb re-analysed the multiplex PCR reads in MiXCR, keeping a single row per CDR3 protein. Here the sample spans about 620,000 distinct CDR3 sequences, around 17% being singletons. Overall study results and limits: The study found lower TCR diversity in persistent Graves' patients than in newly diagnosed ones.

This sample also appeared in a second study, on T cells in Graves' hyperthyroidism and ophthalmopathy.

This sequence was found in a woman aged 25 to 39 with Graves disease. The specimen comprised peripheral blood mononuclear cells (PBMCs), sampled at new diagnosis, from a patient treated with antithyroid drugs.

The CDR3 region has the DNA TGTGCCAGCTCCACGCTCCAGACAGAAAAACTGTTTTTT. It specifies CASSTLQTEKLFF. V is TRBV18 and J is TRBJ1-4, with D unclear. Germline V gene data show CDR1 as KGHSH and CDR2 as LQKENI. This CDR3 has 13 amino acids. Trimming removed 6 bases from V and 8 bases from J, with 13 bases in between.